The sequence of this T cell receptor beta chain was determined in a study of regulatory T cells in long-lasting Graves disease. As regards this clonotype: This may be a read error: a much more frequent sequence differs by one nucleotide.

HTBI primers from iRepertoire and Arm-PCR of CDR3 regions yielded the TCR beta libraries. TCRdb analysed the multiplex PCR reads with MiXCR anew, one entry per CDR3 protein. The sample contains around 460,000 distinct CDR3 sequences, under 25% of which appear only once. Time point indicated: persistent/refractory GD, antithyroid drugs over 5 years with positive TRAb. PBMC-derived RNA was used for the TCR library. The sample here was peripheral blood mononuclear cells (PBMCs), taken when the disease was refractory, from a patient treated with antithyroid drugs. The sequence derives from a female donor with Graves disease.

Here the CDR3 DNA reads TGCAGTGCAAAGAGCGGGGGGGCCTTCAACAATGAGCAGTTCTTC. It specifies CSAKSGGAFNNEQFF. This chain connects TRBV20-1 to TRBJ2-1, with 10 bases identical to TRBD2. The CDR3 has 15 residues. V shed 6 bases and J 5 bases; nucleotides not matched to a gene: 10. The germline V gene encodes CDR1 DFQATT and CDR2 SNEGSKA (reference sequence).